One and the same sample provided the 22 T cell receptor beta chains below, sequenced in a study of T cell responses to AZD1222 COVID-19 vaccine. Assay: immunoSEQ multiplex PCR; the TCRdb copy retains only in-frame clones and omits some. This sample has around 160,000 clones; around nine tenths occur once, and the top ten carry less than 5.5%. The material sequenced was peripheral blood, taken on day 0 of AZD1222 vaccination. These receptors were obtained from an adult in good health.

The chain combines TRBV23-1 with TRBJ1-5; 10 nucleotides align to TRBD1. TRBV23-1 is an ORF, and what it does is uncertain. The V gene end was trimmed by 6 bases and the J gene end by 7 bases; junction bases not matched to a gene: 15. The CDR3 loop spans 17 amino acids. The CDR3 here is CASSLLEGQGQGQPQHF. The CDR3 DNA follows: TGCGCCAGCAGCCTCCTCGAGGGACAGGGGCAAGGACAGCCCCAGCATTTT.

This clone was seen only once. CDR3 DNA: TGCGCCAGCAGCCGTGATAGCAATCAGCCCCAGCATTTT. It specifies CASSRDSNQPQHF. The V gene is TRBV5-1, the J gene TRBJ1-5; D is undetermined. V lost 4 bases to trimming and J lost 0 bases, with 5 bases between them. CDR3 length: 13 amino acids. Germline V gene sequence: CDR1 SGHRS, CDR2 YFSETQ. The whole variable domain, remainder taken from reference TRBV5-1 and TRBJ1-5, is KAGVTQTPRYLIKTRGQQVTLSCSPISGHRSVSWYQQTPGQGLQFLFEYFSETQRNKGNFPGRFSGRQFSNSRSEMNVSTLELGDSALYLCASSRDSNQPQHFGDGTRLSIL.

This chain links TRBV6-6 with TRBJ2-7; 7 bases match TRBD2. CDR3 length: 15 residues. V was clipped by 6 bases and J by 6 bases; unmatched bases: 14. CDR1 and CDR2 (germline): MNHNY, SVGAGI (reference sequence). The CDR3 DNA sequence: TGTGCCAGCAGCTCCGGGGGAGGGAGGTCAGGCGAGCAGTACTTC. This sequence encodes CASSSGGGRSGEQYF.

The rearrangement uses TRBV6-2 or TRBV6-3 and TRBJ1-1; D remains ambiguous. Trimming cost V 2 bases and J 11 bases, with 15 bases left between them. Germline CDR1 and CDR2: MNHEY and SVGEGT. The CDR3 sequence is 13 residues long. The CDR3, as DNA: TGTGCCAGCAGTTACCGGGCGCCCACGGGGGCTTTCTTT. It encodes CASSYRAPTGAFF.

This clone was seen only a few times. The chain joins TRBV5-6 to TRBJ2-7; the D is unclear. The CDR3 is 12 amino acids. The V end was cut by 0 bases, the J end by 3 bases, with 4 bases between. Germline V gene sequence: CDR1 SGHDT, CDR2 YYEEEE. CDR3 nucleotide sequence: TGTGCCAGCAGCTTGGGGCGCTACGAGCAGTACTTC. Its translation is CASSLGRYEQYF.

The chain employs TRBV2 and TRBJ2-3; D is perhaps TRBD2 (6 bases). Germline V gene data show CDR1 as SNHLY and CDR2 as FYNNEI. V was clipped by 5 bases and J by 8 bases, with 14 bases between them. CDR3 length equals 13 residues. The CDR3 loop reads CASSTGPAGTQYF. The CDR3 bases are TGTGCCAGCAGTACCGGTCCAGCGGGTACGCAGTATTTT. Full variable domain (remainder filled in from reference TRBV2 and TRBJ2-3): EPEVTQTPSHQVTQMGQEVILRCVPISNHLYFYWYRQILGQKVEFLVSFYNNEISEKSEIFDDQFSVERPDGSNFTLKIRSTKLEDSAMYFCASSTGPAGTQYFGPGTRLTVL.

This clone was detected only once. This CDR3 reads CASGLAASIRDRVRGYTF. DNA for the CDR3: TGTGCTAGTGGTTTGGCAGCCTCCATCCGGGACAGGGTGCGTGGCTACACCTTC. This chain connects TRBV12-5 to TRBJ1-2; 9 bases map to TRBD1. The V and J ends lost 1 base and 7 bases, in that order; junction bases with no gene match: 16. This CDR3 has 18 residues. In germline, CDR1 is LGHNT, CDR2 FRNRAP.

The rearrangement joins TRBV19 to TRBJ1-2, with D possibly TRBD1 on 6 matching bases. CDR1 is LNHDA and CDR2 is SQIVND in the germline V gene (reference sequence). The CDR3 consists of 14 residues. Trimming removed 6 bases from V and 4 bases from J, with 15 bases in between. CDR3 bases: TGTGCCAGTAGACAACAGACAGGAGCCTATGGCTACACCTTC. Translation: CASRQQTGAYGYTF.

The genes are TRBV4-3 and TRBJ2-5; TRBD2 aligns across 7 bases. Germline V gene lookup returns CDR1 LGHNA and CDR2 YSLEER. Trimming took 0 bases from V and 3 from J; bases not matched to a gene: 4. This CDR3 has 15 residues. DNA for the CDR3: TGCGCCAGCAGCCAAGAACGGCTAGCGGAAGAGACCCAGTACTTC. Its protein is CASSQERLAEETQYF.

The rearrangement uses TRBV19 and TRBJ2-7; D is unclear. This CDR3 is built from 15 residues. Germline loops: CDR1 LNHDA, CDR2 SQIVND (reference sequence). Trimming took off 5 bases at V and 0 bases at J, with 14 bases between the two ends. CDR3 nucleotides: TGTGCCAGTAGTTTCCGACCTGAGACCTCCTACGAGCAGTACTTC. Translation gives CASSFRPETSYEQYF. Full variable domain (remainder filled in from reference TRBV19 and TRBJ2-7): DGGITQSPKYLFRKEGQNVTLSCEQNLNHDAMYWYRQDPGQGLRLIYYSQIVNDFQKGDIAEGYSVSREKKESFPLTVTSAQKNPTAFYLCASSFRPETSYEQYFGPGTRLTVT.

The rearrangement joins TRBV28 to TRBJ2-1, with a tentative D call TRBD1 (5 bases). There are 17 residues in the CDR3. The germline gives CDR1 MDHEN, CDR2 SYDVKM. The V and J ends lost 5 bases and 0 bases respectively, with 17 bases between them. The CDR3 DNA reads as TGTGCCAGCAGTCTTTTCGGACAAACCGGCTCCTACAATGAGCAGTTCTTC. Translation: CASSLFGQTGSYNEQFF.

The rearrangement links TRBV4-3 to TRBJ1-2, with D possibly matching TRBD1 (6 bases). Germline loops: CDR1 LGHNA, CDR2 YSLEER. This CDR3 spans 16 amino acids. V lost 1 base and J lost 0, with 12 bases in between. In DNA, the CDR3 is TGCGCCAGCAGCCAAGTTAGGGGACAAACTAACTATGGCTACACCTTC. Translation gives CASSQVRGQTNYGYTF.

The genes are TRBV6-5 and TRBJ1-2; 7 nucleotides agree with TRBD1. This CDR3 contains 13 residues. Germline CDR1 reads MNHEY; CDR2 reads SVGAGI. With V trimmed by 6 bases and J by 6 bases, 7 bases remained unmatched. In DNA, the CDR3 is TGTGCCAGCAGCCTTACAGGGGATGATGGCTACACCTTC. It translates to CASSLTGDDGYTF.

The V call is TRBV6-2 or TRBV6-3, the J call TRBJ2-7; D unclear. This CDR3 is built from 15 residues. CDR1 MNHEY and CDR2 SVGEGT come from the germline V gene. Trimming cost V 1 base and J 2 bases, with 12 bases left between them. CDR3 region: CASSYLPGFAYEQYF. For the CDR3, the DNA is TGTGCCAGCAGTTACTTACCGGGCTTTGCCTACGAGCAGTACTTC.

The J gene is TRBJ2-7, the V gene TRBV6-5; 10 nucleotides line up with TRBD1. The CDR3 is 15 residues long. The germline V gene has CDR1 MNHEY and CDR2 SVGAGI. With 5 bases clipped from V and 3 bases from J, the junction kept 7 bases outside the gene matches. CDR3 loop: CASSQTGTGVYEQYF. The CDR3 DNA reads TGTGCCAGCAGTCAGACCGGGACAGGGGTCTACGAGCAGTACTTC.

This sequence joins TRBV4-2 and TRBJ1-2; D not resolved. The CDR3 is 18 residues long. Germline loops: CDR1 LGHNA, CDR2 YNFKEQ. Deletions cut 0 bases from V and 4 bases from J, with 21 bases between. CDR3 nucleotide sequence: TGTGCCAGCAGCCAAGATGAAGCCCTCGTGGGGTTACTCTATGGCTACACCTTC. Protein: CASSQDEALVGLLYGYTF.

The chain employs TRBV7-9 and TRBJ1-3; D gene ambiguous. This CDR3 has 15 residues. Germline V gene lookup returns CDR1 SEHNR and CDR2 FQNEAQ (reference sequence). V dropped 2 bases and J dropped 1 base, with 9 bases sitting between them. CDR3 sequence reads: CASSLPRGSGNTIYF. The CDR3 DNA follows: TGTGCCAGCAGCTTACCTCGGGGATCTGGAAACACCATATATTTT.

The chain has TRBV5-1 and TRBJ2-1; the D gene is possibly TRBD2 (6 bases). The CDR3 is made up of 16 amino acids. Trimming took 3 bases from V and 7 from J, leaving 20 bases between them. Germline CDR1 is SGHRS and CDR2 is YFSETQ. DNA for the CDR3: TGCGCCAGCAGCTCCGGTGGGGGGAGTAGGTTGAATGAGCAGTTCTTC. This sequence encodes CASSSGGGSRLNEQFF.

The rearrangement uses TRBV6-6 and TRBJ2-7; maybe TRBD1 (5 bases). Germline-derived CDR1 and CDR2 are MNHNY and SVGAGI (reference sequence). The CDR3 runs 16 residues. Trimming took 0 bases from V and 3 from J, leaving 15 bases between them. DNA of the CDR3: TGTGCCAGCAGTTACTCGGACACGTTCGAAGACTACGAGCAGTACTTC. It is translated as CASSYSDTFEDYEQYF.

The J gene is TRBJ1-1, the V gene TRBV13; 9 bases line up with TRBD1. Germline loops: CDR1 PRHDT, CDR2 FYEKMQ (reference sequence). This CDR3 has 13 residues. After removal of 5 bases from V and 4 bases from J, the junction contained 2 bases not matched to a gene. The DNA for the CDR3 is TGTGCCAGCAGCAAGGACAGGGGCACTGAAGCTTTCTTT. It specifies CASSKDRGTEAFF.

The chain recombines TRBV11-3 with TRBJ2-1; 7 bases line up with TRBD1. J lost 5 bases, V lost 5 bases, and 6 bases had no gene match. The CDR3 loop spans 14 amino acids. CDR1 and CDR2 (germline): SGHNT, YENEEA. The CDR3 DNA sequence: TGTGCCAGCAGCCCAGGGGGAATTGACAATGAGCAGTTCTTC. It is translated as CASSPGGIDNEQFF.

The rearrangement links TRBV5-6 to TRBJ1-2; D unresolved. The germline V gene encodes CDR1 SGHDT and CDR2 YYEEEE. The CDR3 length is 13 residues. Deletions cut 0 bases from V and 2 bases from J, with 5 bases between. CDR3 sequence reads: CASSLGYNYGYTF. CDR3 nucleotides: TGTGCCAGCAGCTTGGGTTACAACTATGGCTACACCTTC. Filled out from reference TRBV5-6 and TRBJ1-2, the complete variable domain reads DAGVTQSPTHLIKTRGQQVTLRCSPKSGHDTVSWYQQALGQGPQFIFQYYEEEERQRGNFPDRFSGHQFPNYSSELNVNALLLGDSALYLCASSLGYNYGYTFGSGTRLTVV.